The present entry profiles one T cell receptor beta chain with its context. What it binds is unknown. One end of the junction is discordant with germline, which a read error may explain. The CDR3 consists of 14 residues. This entry comes from a study of tumor-infiltrating lymphocytes in primary liver carcinoma. Study-wide context: Tissue type made little difference to sample yields of roughly 3.5 to 7.13 million productive TCRbeta reads.

From approximately 530 ng of total RNA, TCR beta-specific cDNA was reverse-transcribed using a constant-region primer. Construction of TCR beta libraries relied on three successive nested multiplex PCR rounds employing slightly modified ARM-PCR. The first two PCR rounds used TRBV1-TRBV30 forward primers with a C-beta reverse primer, about 10 cycles each. TCRdb passed the multiplex PCR reads through MiXCR, listing each CDR3 protein once. This table has 100,000 or so distinct CDR3 sequences, about two thirds appearing once. The tissue used was unsorted bulk material of about 19-31 mg. RNA and DNA were co-extracted from it with the AllPrep DNA/RNA mini kit. The study's findings and limits: Significantly larger top-250-clone fractions were found in tumors than in blood (p = 0.039). Tumor region pairs shared more overlap than did tumor-adjacent and tumor-blood pairs. Only around 7-24% of top clones occurred in all five tumor regions.

This TCR was sampled from a woman aged 55-75 years with primary liver carcinoma and hepatitis B virus infection. The rearrangement uses TRBV12-3 or TRBV12-4 and TRBJ1-4; maybe TRBD1 (5 bases). Sequenced sample: liver tumor tissue from sampling region 2. Subset: tumor region T2, inferior pole. The CDR3 sequence is CASSVTGRDEQLFF. DNA of the CDR3: TGTGCCAGCAGCGTTACAGGACGGGATGAACAACTGTTTTTT.